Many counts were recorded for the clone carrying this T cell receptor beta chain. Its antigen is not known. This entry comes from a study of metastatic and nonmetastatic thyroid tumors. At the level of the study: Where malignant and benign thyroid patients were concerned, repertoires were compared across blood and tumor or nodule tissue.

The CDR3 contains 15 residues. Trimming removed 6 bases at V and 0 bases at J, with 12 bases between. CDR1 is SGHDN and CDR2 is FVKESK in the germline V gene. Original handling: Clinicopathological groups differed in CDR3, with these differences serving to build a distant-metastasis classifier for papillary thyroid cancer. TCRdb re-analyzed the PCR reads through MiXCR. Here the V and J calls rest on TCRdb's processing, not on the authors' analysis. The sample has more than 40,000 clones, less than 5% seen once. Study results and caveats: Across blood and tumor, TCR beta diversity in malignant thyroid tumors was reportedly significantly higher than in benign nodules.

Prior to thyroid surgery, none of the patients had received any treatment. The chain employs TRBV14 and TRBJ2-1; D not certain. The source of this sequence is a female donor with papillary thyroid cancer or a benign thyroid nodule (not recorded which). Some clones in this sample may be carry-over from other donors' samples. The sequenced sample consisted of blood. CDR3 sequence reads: CASSRGTSSYNEQFF. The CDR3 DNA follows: TGTGCCAGCAGTCGTGGAACGAGCTCCTACAATGAGCAGTTCTTC.